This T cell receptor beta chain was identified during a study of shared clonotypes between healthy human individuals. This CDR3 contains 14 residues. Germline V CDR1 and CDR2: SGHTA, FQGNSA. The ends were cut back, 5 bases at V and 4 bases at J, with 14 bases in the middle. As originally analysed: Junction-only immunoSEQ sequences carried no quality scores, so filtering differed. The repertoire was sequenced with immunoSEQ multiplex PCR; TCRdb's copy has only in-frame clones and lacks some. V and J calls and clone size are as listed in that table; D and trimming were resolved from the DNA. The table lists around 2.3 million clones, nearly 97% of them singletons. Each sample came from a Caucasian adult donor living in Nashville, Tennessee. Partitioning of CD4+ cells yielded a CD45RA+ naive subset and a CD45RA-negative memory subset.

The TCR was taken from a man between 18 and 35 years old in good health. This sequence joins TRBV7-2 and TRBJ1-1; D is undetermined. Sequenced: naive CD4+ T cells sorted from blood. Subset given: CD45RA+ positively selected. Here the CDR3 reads CASSEPNEGTEAFF. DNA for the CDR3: TGTGCCAGCAGCGAACCGAACGAGGGCACTGAAGCTTTCTTT.